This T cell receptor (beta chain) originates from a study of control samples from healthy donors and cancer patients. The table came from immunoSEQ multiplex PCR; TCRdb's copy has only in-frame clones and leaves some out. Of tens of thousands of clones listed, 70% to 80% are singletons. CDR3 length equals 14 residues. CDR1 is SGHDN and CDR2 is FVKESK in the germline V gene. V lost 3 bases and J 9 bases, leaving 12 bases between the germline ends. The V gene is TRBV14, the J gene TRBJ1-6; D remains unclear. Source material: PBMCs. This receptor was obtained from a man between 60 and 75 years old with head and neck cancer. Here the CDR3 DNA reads TGTGCCAGCAGCCAGTTCGCCGGGGTTTCACCCCTCCACTTT. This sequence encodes CASSQFAGVSPLHF.